The clone carrying this T cell receptor beta chain has only a few counts. Its target is unknown. These data belong to a study of T cell responses to AZD1222 COVID-19 vaccine. Findings and limits, study-wide: Donors were mostly white British, more females; clonal diversity possibly underestimated. Among those given AZD1222, only 6 or 7 were seropositive at baseline. Spike was spanned by vaccine-associated CD4 TCRs, which were dominant at 160-218 and 743-854.

Trimming cost V 6 bases and J 6 bases, with 8 bases left between them. Germline V gene lookup returns CDR1 MNHEY and CDR2 SVGAGI. The CDR3 is 12 amino acids. The table came from immunoSEQ multiplex PCR; TCRdb's copy has only in-frame clones and leaves some out. The repertoire holds approximately 130,000 clones, with about 89% as singletons. This TCR was recovered from an adult in good health. The chain is built from TRBV6-5 and TRBJ2-2; D unclear. The material was peripheral blood, obtained on day 0 of AZD1222 vaccination. The chain's CDR3 is CASRAASGELFF. CDR3 in DNA: TGTGCCAGCAGAGCTGCTTCCGGGGAGCTGTTTTTT.